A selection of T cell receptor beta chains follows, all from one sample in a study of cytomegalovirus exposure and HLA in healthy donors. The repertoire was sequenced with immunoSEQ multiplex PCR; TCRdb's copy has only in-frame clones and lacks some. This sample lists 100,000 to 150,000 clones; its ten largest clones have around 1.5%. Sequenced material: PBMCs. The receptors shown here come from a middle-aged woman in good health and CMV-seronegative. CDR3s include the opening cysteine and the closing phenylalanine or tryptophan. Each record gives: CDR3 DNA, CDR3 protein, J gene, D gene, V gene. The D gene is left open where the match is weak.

DNA: TGTGCCAGCAAGGAAAACGGCAGACAAAACACCGGGGAGCTGTTTTTT
CDR3: CASKENGRQNTGELFF
J: TRBJ2-2
D: -
V: TRBV27

DNA: TGCGCCAGCAGCTCTGAGGGGGCATCCTACGAGCAGTACTTC
CDR3: CASSSEGASYEQYF
J: TRBJ2-7
D: TRBD1
V: TRBV5-1

DNA: TGCGCCAGCAGCTTGGAGGGCGGGGGGGCCAATGAGCAGTTCTTC
CDR3: CASSLEGGGANEQFF
J: TRBJ2-1
D: TRBD2
V: TRBV5-1

DNA: TGTGCCAGCAGCTTAGTAGGGCGGGTGACCGGGGAGCTGTTTTTT
CDR3: CASSLVGRVTGELFF
J: TRBJ2-2
D: -
V: TRBV7-9

DNA: TGTGCCAGAAGCTTGGCGGACAAAAAAAGACCTGAAGCTTTCTTT
CDR3: CARSLADKKRPEAFF
J: TRBJ1-1
D: -
V: TRBV5-3

DNA: TGCGCCACCGACAGGGGTAATTCACCCCTCCACTTT
CDR3: CATDRGNSPLHF
J: TRBJ1-6
D: TRBD1
V: TRBV10-2

DNA: TGCGCCAGCAGCTTAACGACAAGGGGCTTAGATACGCAGTATTTT
CDR3: CASSLTTRGLDTQYF
J: TRBJ2-3
D: -
V: TRBV5-1

DNA: TGTGCCAGCAGCCTACAAATCGGGGGAACTGAAGCTTTCTTT
CDR3: CASSLQIGGTEAFF
J: TRBJ1-1
D: -
V: TRBV7-2

DNA: TGTGCCAGCAGCTTAGACGCAGGGTTCAACGAGCAGTACTTC
CDR3: CASSLDAGFNEQYF
J: TRBJ2-7
D: -
V: TRBV7-9

DNA: TGTGCCAGCAGCCGTGACCTAGACAGGAACGAAGCTTTCTTT
CDR3: CASSRDLDRNEAFF
J: TRBJ1-1
D: -
V: TRBV7-9

DNA: TGTGCCAGCAGCTTATCAGGGACTGGAAACACCATATATTTT
CDR3: CASSLSGTGNTIYF
J: TRBJ1-3
D: -
V: TRBV7-9

DNA: TGTGCCAGCAGCCCCTCGCGGGGCCGGCGGCATACGCAGTATTTT
CDR3: CASSPSRGRRHTQYF
J: TRBJ2-3
D: -
V: TRBV7-6

DNA: TGCGCCAGCAGCTTGTATTTGGGCCAGCGGGACAATGAGCAGTTCTTC
CDR3: CASSLYLGQRDNEQFF
J: TRBJ2-1
D: -
V: TRBV5-1

DNA: TGTGCCAGCGGCTCGGGGGTCAAGCATGGCTACACCTTC
CDR3: CASGSGVKHGYTF
J: TRBJ1-2
D: -
V: TRBV6-5

DNA: TGTGCCAGCAGCCCCCTGACGGGGAGAACTGGAAACACCATATATTTT
CDR3: CASSPLTGRTGNTIYF
J: TRBJ1-3
D: -
V: TRBV7-2

DNA: TGTGCCAGTAGTATAGGACAGGTCTACGAGCAGTACTTC
CDR3: CASSIGQVYEQYF
J: TRBJ2-7
D: -
V: TRBV19

DNA: TGTGCCAGCAGTTACCAATCAGGGCTCGAAGCTTTCTTT
CDR3: CASSYQSGLEAFF
J: TRBJ1-1
D: -
V: TRBV28

DNA: TGTGCCAGCAGCTTAGACGCGGGCAACTATGGCTACACCTTC
CDR3: CASSLDAGNYGYTF
J: TRBJ1-2
D: -
V: TRBV7-2

DNA: TGTGCCAGTAAAGGAATCCGACAGGGTCGAGCACCCCTCCACTTT
CDR3: CASKGIRQGRAPLHF
J: TRBJ1-6
D: TRBD1
V: TRBV19

DNA: TGCGCCAGCAGCTTTGCGACACTTGATAATTCACCCCTCCACTTT
CDR3: CASSFATLDNSPLHF
J: TRBJ1-6
D: -
V: TRBV4-1

DNA: TGCGCCAGCAGTCTCGATCACCGCAGGGTAGGTGGCTACACCTTC
CDR3: CASSLDHRRVGGYTF
J: TRBJ1-2
D: -
V: TRBV4-3

DNA: TGTGCCAGCAGTTCTAGACAGGGGTCGGGCAATCAGCCCCAGCATTTT
CDR3: CASSSRQGSGNQPQHF
J: TRBJ1-5
D: TRBD1
V: TRBV6-6

DNA: TGTGCCAGCAGCTTAGACAGGGGAAAGCAACAAGGTGAAGCTTTCTTT
CDR3: CASSLDRGKQQGEAFF
J: TRBJ1-1
D: TRBD1
V: TRBV7-9

DNA: TGTGCCACCAGCAGCTTACAGGGGGCGACGAACATTCAGTACTTC
CDR3: CATSSLQGATNIQYF
J: TRBJ2-4
D: TRBD1
V: TRBV15

DNA: TGTGCCATCAGTGGCCAGGGAAGGATGTACAATGAGCAGTTCTTC
CDR3: CAISGQGRMYNEQFF
J: TRBJ2-1
D: -
V: TRBV10-3

DNA: TGTGCCAGCAGCCAAGTGAAAGGCAGGGGGAACACTGAAGCTTTCTTT
CDR3: CASSQVKGRGNTEAFF
J: TRBJ1-1
D: -
V: TRBV14

DNA: TGCGCCAGCAGCTTGGCCTTGGACGGGGGGGTCTACACCTTC
CDR3: CASSLALDGGVYTF
J: TRBJ1-2
D: -
V: TRBV5-1

DNA: TGTGCCAGCAGTGCAGGGAGGACCAACGTCCTGACTTTC
CDR3: CASSAGRTNVLTF
J: TRBJ2-6
D: -
V: TRBV27

DNA: TGTGCCAGCAGTGAACTCGGGGGGTACTATGGCTACACCTTC
CDR3: CASSELGGYYGYTF
J: TRBJ1-2
D: -
V: TRBV6-1

DNA: TGTGCCAGCAACCAACAGACGGAGGGGACCCAGTACTTC
CDR3: CASNQQTEGTQYF
J: TRBJ2-5
D: -
V: TRBV7-8

DNA: TGTGCCAGCAGCTTCGACAGTTTATCAGAGACCCAGTACTTC
CDR3: CASSFDSLSETQYF
J: TRBJ2-5
D: -
V: TRBV5-4

DNA: TGTGCCAGCAGCCGGACAGGGATGGGCAATCAGCCCCAGCATTTT
CDR3: CASSRTGMGNQPQHF
J: TRBJ1-5
D: TRBD1
V: TRBV28